The TCR beta chain under discussion was sequenced for a study of beta chain features in type 1 diabetes. CDR3 length: 14 residues. Germline V lookup: CDR1 LNHDA, CDR2 SQIVND (reference sequence). Trimming took 9 bases from V and 2 from J; bases not matched to a gene: 5. Sequencing targeted expressed TCRB transcripts, as all isolated RNA had been reverse transcribed. Method: immunoSEQ multiplex PCR; TCRdb's copy keeps in-frame clones and lacks some. The repertoire consists of some 230,000 clones, with around 9.6% occurring once and the leading ten covering 0.03% to 0.04%. The chain has TRBV19 and TRBJ1-5; 9 positions agree with TRBD1. The TCR was taken from a woman aged 18-30 years in good health. The specimen was naive CD4+ T cells from blood. CDR3 region: CASLRTGGNQPQHF. CDR3 in DNA: TGTGCCAGCCTACGGACAGGGGGCAATCAGCCCCAGCATTTT.